The rows below give T cell receptor beta chains drawn from one sample of a study of T-cell reconstitution after alpha-beta-depleted transplantation in children. In TCRdb, the PCR reads were re-called with MiXCR into one record per CDR3 protein. The profile covers almost 400,000 distinct CDR3 sequences, with 20% appearing a single time and around 4% taken by the ten largest. Sequenced here: PBMCs from the stem cell graft donor, sampled from the stem cell graft. Receptor source: a human donor who donated a stem cell graft to a child with acute myeloid leukemia. Each CDR3 is given with its conserved first and last residue. A D gene is named only where the DNA matches it firmly. Clone sizes are given selectively: once, few, many, or a class where the clone is expanded.

v_call	j_call	clone_size	d_call	cdr3_aa	cdr3_nt
TRBV20-1	TRBJ1-1	many	NA	CSASSSNTEAFF	TGCAGTGCTAGTAGTAGCAACACTGAAGCTTTCTTT
TRBV7-9	TRBJ2-5	NA	NA	CASSLAGNLEETQYF	TGTGCCAGCAGCTTAGCGGGCAATTTAGAGGAGACCCAGTACTTC
TRBV18	TRBJ2-7	few	TRBD1	CASSRSVDRAYEQYF	TGTGCCAGCTCCCGCTCCGTCGACAGGGCCTACGAGCAGTACTTC
TRBV28	TRBJ2-5	few	NA	CASGQWGVKETQYF	TGTGCCAGCGGCCAATGGGGAGTTAAGGAGACCCAGTACTTC
TRBV4-2	TRBJ2-1	few	TRBD1	CASSPVGQGHNEQFF	TGTGCCAGCAGCCCAGTCGGACAGGGCCACAATGAGCAGTTCTTC
TRBV6-5	TRBJ1-1	few	NA	CASSYLTTEAFF	TGTGCCAGCAGTTACTTGACGACTGAAGCTTTCTTT
TRBV10-3	TRBJ2-7	NA	TRBD2	CAISISGRSEQYF	TGTGCCATCAGTATTAGCGGGAGGAGCGAGCAGTACTTC
TRBV12-3/TRBV12-4	TRBJ2-5	few	NA	CASTLRREETQYF	TGTGCCAGCACCCTTAGACGCGAAGAGACCCAGTACTTC
TRBV5-1	TRBJ2-7	NA	NA	CASSLRDGTYEQYF	TGCGCCAGCAGCCTCCGGGATGGGACTTACGAGCAGTACTTC
TRBV3-1	TRBJ2-3	NA	TRBD2	CATGGLAGGMADTQYF	TGTGCCACCGGGGGACTAGCGGGAGGAATGGCAGATACGCAGTATTTT
TRBV29-1	TRBJ2-2	many	NA	CSVGGANTGELFF	TGCAGCGTTGGCGGAGCGAACACCGGGGAGCTGTTTTTT
TRBV3-1	TRBJ2-5	few	NA	CASSQVSETQYF	TGTGCCAGCAGCCAAGTATCTGAGACCCAGTACTTC
TRBV5-1	TRBJ2-3	few	TRBD2	CASSLIAGGPDTQYF	TGCGCCAGCAGCTTGATTGCGGGAGGGCCAGATACGCAGTATTTT
TRBV20-1	TRBJ2-3	many	TRBD2	CSATLAGVADTQYF	TGCAGTGCGACCCTAGCGGGAGTGGCAGATACGCAGTATTTT
TRBV6-5	TRBJ2-3	few	TRBD2	CASKTGTSADTQYF	TGTGCCAGCAAGACAGGGACTAGCGCAGATACGCAGTATTTT
TRBV5-1	TRBJ2-6	few	NA	CASSLNAGANVLTF	TGCGCCAGCAGCTTGAACGCTGGGGCCAACGTCCTGACTTTC
TRBV20-1	TRBJ2-7	few	NA	CSARDPGVDEQYF	TGCAGTGCTAGAGATCCGGGAGTAGACGAGCAGTACTTC
TRBV12-3/TRBV12-4	TRBJ2-3	few	TRBD2	CASRSTSGSTDTQYF	TGTGCCAGCCGGTCGACTAGCGGGAGCACAGATACGCAGTATTTT
TRBV20-1	TRBJ2-7	many	NA	CSARLSGSYEQYF	TGCAGTGCTAGACTTAGCGGATCCTACGAGCAGTACTTC
TRBV6-2/TRBV6-3	TRBJ2-3	NA	NA	CASSFRAVRGGDTQYF	TGTGCCAGCAGTTTTCGTGCGGTCAGGGGCGGCGATACGCAGTATTTT
TRBV7-8	TRBJ2-7	few	TRBD2	CASSLPLLAGEKQYF	TGTGCCAGCAGCTTACCCTTGTTAGCGGGAGAAAAGCAGTACTTC
TRBV9	TRBJ2-7	NA	TRBD2	CASSVVVLAESPSYEQYF	TGTGCCAGCAGCGTAGTAGTCCTAGCGGAGTCACCTTCCTACGAGCAGTACTTC
TRBV7-9	TRBJ2-7	NA	TRBD1	CASTSGTVYEQYF	TGTGCCAGCACCTCCGGGACAGTCTACGAGCAGTACTTC
TRBV29-1	TRBJ2-7	few	TRBD2	CSVATEGTSGNYEQYF	TGCAGCGTTGCAACCGAGGGGACTAGCGGAAACTACGAGCAGTACTTC
TRBV4-3	TRBJ2-2	NA	NA	CASSQAVGTPNTGELFF	TGCGCCAGCAGCCAAGCCGTCGGGACTCCGAACACCGGGGAGCTGTTTTTT
TRBV12-3/TRBV12-4	TRBJ2-7	NA	NA	CASSLGGSSSYEQYF	TGTGCCAGCAGTTTAGGCGGGTCAAGCTCCTACGAGCAGTACTTC
TRBV4-2	TRBJ2-5	NA	NA	CASSPSPLRTGDIPHNQETQYF	TGTGCCAGCAGCCCCAGCCCGTTACGGACCGGGGATATTCCGCACAACCAAGAGACCCAGTACTTC
TRBV29-1	TRBJ2-7	many	NA	CSVLWYPQTYEQYF	TGCAGCGTCCTGTGGTATCCCCAGACCTACGAGCAGTACTTC
TRBV12-3/TRBV12-4	TRBJ2-3	NA	TRBD2	CASRGLAGDYTQYF	TGTGCCAGCAGAGGATTAGCGGGGGATTATACGCAGTATTTT
TRBV29-1	TRBJ2-7	many	TRBD2	CSGLAGDYEQYF	TGCAGCGGACTAGCGGGAGACTACGAGCAGTACTTC
TRBV9	TRBJ1-1	few	NA	CASSVGPTGNTEAFF	TGTGCCAGCAGCGTAGGCCCAACAGGGAACACTGAAGCTTTCTTT
TRBV12-3/TRBV12-4	TRBJ2-7	NA	TRBD1	CASSRRAGGAGEQYF	TGTGCCAGCAGCAGGAGGGCAGGGGGCGCGGGGGAGCAGTACTTC
TRBV12-5	TRBJ2-1	few	NA	CASGLGQLGNEQFF	TGTGCTAGTGGTTTGGGACAGTTAGGCAATGAGCAGTTCTTC
TRBV20-1	TRBJ2-7	few	TRBD1	CSASTTQGARYEQYF	TGCAGTGCTAGTACCACACAGGGGGCTCGGTACGAGCAGTACTTC
TRBV29-1	TRBJ2-7	many	TRBD1	CSVPGQGTVQQYF	TGCAGCGTCCCGGGACAGGGGACGGTCCAGCAGTACTTC
TRBV2	TRBJ2-5	NA	TRBD2	CASSASGSAETQYF	TGTGCCAGCAGTGCTAGCGGGAGTGCGGAGACCCAGTACTTC